The clone carrying this T cell receptor beta chain has just a few counts. The antigen remains undetermined. This entry comes from a study of beta chain features in type 1 diabetes. Expressed TCRB transcripts were sequenced, since all the RNA that had been isolated was reverse transcribed. TCRdb keeps only in-frame clones here, not all; method: immunoSEQ multiplex PCR. The table lists 250,000 or so clones, roughly 14% of them singletons. Whole-study findings and limits: Patients with Type 1 diabetes showed moderately but significantly shorter TCRB CDR3s in all four CD4+ subsets.

Sequenced input: naive CD4+ T cells from blood. The source is a man younger than 45 with type 1 diabetes.

Here the CDR3 reads CASRPTLNTEAFF. The CDR3 nucleotides read TGTGCCAGCAGACCGACTTTGAACACTGAAGCTTTCTTT. This chain connects TRBV11-3 to TRBJ1-1; no reliable D call. The CDR3 is 13 residues long. Germline V gene sequence: CDR1 SGHNT, CDR2 YENEEA. Trimming took off 6 bases at V and 0 bases at J, with 8 bases between the two ends.